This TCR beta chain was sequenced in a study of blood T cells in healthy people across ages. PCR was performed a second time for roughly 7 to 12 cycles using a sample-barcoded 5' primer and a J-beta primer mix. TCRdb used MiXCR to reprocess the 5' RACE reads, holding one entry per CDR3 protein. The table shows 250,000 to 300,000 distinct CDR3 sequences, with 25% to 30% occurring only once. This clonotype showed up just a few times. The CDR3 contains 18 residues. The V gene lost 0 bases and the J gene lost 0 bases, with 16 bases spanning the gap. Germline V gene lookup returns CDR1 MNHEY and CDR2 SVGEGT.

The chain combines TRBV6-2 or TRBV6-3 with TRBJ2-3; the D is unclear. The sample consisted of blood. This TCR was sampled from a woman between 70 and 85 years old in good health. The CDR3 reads CASSYSPTPTSSTDTQYF. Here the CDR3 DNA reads TGTGCCAGCAGTTACTCGCCGACCCCCACCTCTAGCACAGATACGCAGTATTTT.